The next 6 T cell receptor beta chains were all read from a single sample in a study of cytomegalovirus exposure and HLA in healthy donors. The PCR contained 60 Vbeta and 13 Jbeta primers. Assay: immunoSEQ multiplex PCR; the TCRdb copy retains only in-frame clones and omits some. The data hold some 110,000 clones, with about four fifths observed a single time. The sample taken for sequencing was PBMCs. The origin of the receptors is a man aged 25 to 40 in good health and CMV-seropositive.

The chain is built from TRBV5-4 and TRBJ1-5; 10 nucleotides agree with TRBD1. CDR3 length: 14 amino acids. V was pared by 4 bases and J by 5 bases, with 3 bases of the junction left unmatched. The germline V gene has CDR1 SGHNT and CDR2 YYREEE (reference sequence). CDR3 sequence (DNA): TGTGCCAGCAGCCGACAGGGGGCCGATCAGCCCCAGCATTTT. Its protein is CASSRQGADQPQHF.

The rearrangement joins TRBV7-2 to TRBJ2-3, with D possibly matching TRBD1 (5 bases). Germline CDR1 reads SGHTA; CDR2 reads FQGNSA. This CDR3 spans 14 amino acids. The V end was cut by 1 base, the J end by 2 bases, with 7 bases between. CDR3: CASSLDRFTDTQYF. In DNA form, the CDR3 reads TGTGCCAGCAGCTTAGACAGGTTCACAGATACGCAGTATTTT.

V gene TRBV10-3 combines with J gene TRBJ2-3; possible D gene TRBD1, 6 bases. The CDR3 is made up of 12 amino acids. V was shortened by 9 bases and J by 2 bases, with 9 bases between the two germline ends. The V gene's germline CDR1 is ENHRY and CDR2 SYGVKD. For the CDR3, the DNA is TGTGCCATGAGGACAGACACAGATACGCAGTATTTT. Protein product: CAMRTDTDTQYF.

The chain has TRBV7-2 and TRBJ2-3; 9 bases are a match to TRBD1. In germline, CDR1 is SGHTA, CDR2 FQGNSA. The CDR3 has 14 amino acids. V lost 9 bases to trimming and J lost 9 bases; unmatched junction nucleotides: 13. The CDR3 loop reads CASKNGTGSRTQYF. The CDR3 DNA follows: TGTGCCAGTAAGAACGGGACAGGGAGCCGAACGCAGTATTTT.

J is TRBJ2-2 and V is TRBV5-4; D call uncertain. This CDR3 has 14 amino acids. V was pared by 3 bases and J by 1 base, with 7 bases between. CDR1 is SGHNT and CDR2 is YYREEE in the germline V gene (reference sequence). In DNA, the CDR3 is TGTGCCAGCAGCTCCACAGAGAACACCGGGGAGCTGTTTTTT. Translating it yields CASSSTENTGELFF.

CDR3 residues: CAISEGTEQYF. The CDR3 DNA is TGTGCCATCAGTGAGGGGACAGAGCAGTACTTC. This chain connects TRBV10-3 to TRBJ2-5; TRBD1 agrees at 7 bases. V gave up 2 bases and J gave up 11 bases; unmatched junction bases: 2. CDR3 length: 11 residues. The V gene's germline CDR1 is ENHRY and CDR2 SYGVKD.